This TCR beta chain was found in a study of T-cell reconstitution after alpha-beta-depleted transplantation in children. Study conclusions and caveats: It was newly produced T cells that mostly accounted for T-cell counts and diversity one year after transplant. Recipient T cells and thymic progenitors that survived gave rise to the high TCRbeta diversity observed at day 60 in some patients. About two months after transplant, alpha-beta T cells reportedly came from several hundred expanded graft clones.

This clonotype was seen a few times. Its target is not known. Unique molecular identifiers were incorporated when the TCRbeta library was constructed. TCRdb independently ran MiXCR on the PCR reads; one entry per CDR3 protein. The sample consists of some 200,000 distinct CDR3 sequences, roughly 8.1% of them appearing once. CDR3 size: 15 residues. Between the trimmed V and J ends, which lost 8 bases and 2 bases, there was a span of 16 bases. From germline, CDR1 is MNHNS and CDR2 SASEGT. The genes are TRBV6-1 and TRBJ2-1; D is possibly TRBD1 (6 bases). This TCR derives from a male patient between 2 and 10 years old who had a stem cell transplant for acute myeloid leukemia, so the T cells may come from the graft donor. Here the sequenced sample was PBMCs, mostly from graft donor cells, taken 360 days after TCRalphabeta/CD19-depleted stem cell transplant. This chain's CDR3 is CASAWGQGTYNEQFF. CDR3 in DNA: TGTGCCAGCGCCTGGGGGCAGGGGACCTACAATGAGCAGTTCTTC.